Below are 5 T cell receptor beta chains sequenced from a single sample in a study of long-term antiretroviral therapy in people with HIV. Assay version v3.0 of immunoSEQ was used, and it was run at survey level. Clones were read by immunoSEQ multiplex PCR, and TCRdb kept only the in-frame ones, dropping some. The repertoire holds around 18,000 clones, approximately 82% seen once, with 13% to 15% in the top ten. Specimen: unsorted PBMCs, collected 0.5 years before starting antiretroviral therapy. All receptors come from a woman in her fifties or sixties with HIV.

The DNA for the CDR3 is TGTGCCAGCAGCCCCCGGCCCGGGAAAGAGACCCAGTACTTC. Translating gives CASSPRPGKETQYF. The rearrangement joins TRBV7-9 to TRBJ2-5; D may be TRBD2 (5 bases). The CDR3 has 14 amino acids. Per germline, CDR1 SEHNR and CDR2 FQNEAQ (reference sequence). The V end lost 5 bases, the J end lost 3 bases, and 13 bases lay between the germline ends.

This chain connects TRBV10-3 to TRBJ2-7, with a possible D match to TRBD1 (5 bases). Germline V gives CDR1 ENHRY, CDR2 SYGVKD. The CDR3 has 14 residues. Trimming shortened V by 2 bases and J by 0 bases, and 8 bases separated the two germline ends. CDR3 sequence (DNA): TGTGCCATCAGTGAGACAGACAGCTCCTACGAGCAGTACGTC. Protein: CAISETDSSYEQYV.

The V and J genes are TRBV5-1 and TRBJ1-3, with 7 positions matching TRBD1. This CDR3 has 16 residues. Germline V CDR1 and CDR2: SGHRS, YFSETQ. The V and J ends lost 4 bases and 0 bases, in that order; junction bases with no gene match: 7. CDR3 bases: TGCGCCAGCAGCCGGACAGGCGGTAACTCTGGAAACACCATATATTTT. It yields the protein CASSRTGGNSGNTIYF. The full variable domain, in which reference TRBV5-1 and TRBJ1-3 provide the parts outside the CDR3, is KAGVTQTPRYLIKTRGQQVTLSCSPISGHRSVSWYQQTPGQGLQFLFEYFSETQRNKGNFPGRFSGRQFSNSRSEMNVSTLELGDSALYLCASSRTGGNSGNTIYFGEGSWLTVV.

In this sample, this clone turned up a few times. The CDR3 here is CATSRAESEQYV. In nucleotides, the CDR3 is TGTGCCACCAGCAGAGCAGAGTCCGAGCAGTACGTC. This chain links TRBV15 with TRBJ2-7; D is unclear. The V and J ends lost 1 base and 6 bases respectively, with 7 bases between them. The CDR3 has 12 amino acids. Looked up from germline, CDR1 is LNHNV and CDR2 is YYDKDF (reference sequence).

The chain joins TRBV10-2 to TRBJ2-7; TRBD1 matches at 7 bases. V was pared by 6 bases and J by 3 bases, with 8 bases of the junction left unmatched. Per the germline V gene, CDR1 is WSHSY and CDR2 is SAAADI. This CDR3 region has 14 residues. Here the CDR3 reads CASSRDSTDYEQYV. The CDR3 DNA reads TGCGCCAGCAGCCGGGACAGTACAGACTACGAGCAGTACGTC.